This TCR beta chain stems from a study of blood T cell repertoires in COVID-19. In the study overall: From the United States, Italy and Spain came samples of acute and convalescent COVID-19.

Method: immunoSEQ multiplex PCR; TCRdb's copy keeps in-frame clones and lacks some. Altogether 300,000 or so clones are present, about nine tenths being singletons, with the ten largest covering approximately 1.2%. The receptor was derived from a woman aged 25 to 45 who had recovered from COVID-19. Sequencing used PBMCs or T cells enriched from blood (not recorded which).

The CDR3 sequence is CASRGFRDGYNSPLHF. Here the CDR3 DNA reads TGTGCCAGTAGGGGCTTCAGAGATGGGTATAATTCACCCCTCCACTTT. V usage is TRBV19 and J usage is TRBJ1-6, with D uncertain. The CDR3 runs to 16 residues. The ends were cut back, 6 bases at V and 4 bases at J, with 16 bases in the middle. Per the germline V gene, CDR1 is LNHDA and CDR2 is SQIVND (reference sequence).